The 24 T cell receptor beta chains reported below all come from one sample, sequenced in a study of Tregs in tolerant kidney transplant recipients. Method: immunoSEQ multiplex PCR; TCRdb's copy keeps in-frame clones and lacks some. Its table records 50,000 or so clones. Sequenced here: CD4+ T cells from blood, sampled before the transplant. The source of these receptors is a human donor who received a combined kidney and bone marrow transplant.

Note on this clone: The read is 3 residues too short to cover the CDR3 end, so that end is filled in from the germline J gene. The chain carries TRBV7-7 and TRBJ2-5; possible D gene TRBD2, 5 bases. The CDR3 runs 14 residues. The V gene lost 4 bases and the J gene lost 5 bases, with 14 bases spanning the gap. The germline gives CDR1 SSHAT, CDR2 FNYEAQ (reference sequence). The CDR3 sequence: CASSSLSGGETQYF. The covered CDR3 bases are TGTGCCAGCAGCTCCTTAAGCGGCGGGGAGACC.

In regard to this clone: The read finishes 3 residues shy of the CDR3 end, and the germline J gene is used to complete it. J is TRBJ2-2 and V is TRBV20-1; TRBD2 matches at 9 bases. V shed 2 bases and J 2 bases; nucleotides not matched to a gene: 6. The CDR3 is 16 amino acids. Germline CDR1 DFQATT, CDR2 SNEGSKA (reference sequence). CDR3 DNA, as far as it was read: TGCAGTGCTAGATTAGGGACTAGCTTTAACACCGGGGAG. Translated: CSARLGTSFNTGE. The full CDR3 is CSARLGTSFNTGELFF.

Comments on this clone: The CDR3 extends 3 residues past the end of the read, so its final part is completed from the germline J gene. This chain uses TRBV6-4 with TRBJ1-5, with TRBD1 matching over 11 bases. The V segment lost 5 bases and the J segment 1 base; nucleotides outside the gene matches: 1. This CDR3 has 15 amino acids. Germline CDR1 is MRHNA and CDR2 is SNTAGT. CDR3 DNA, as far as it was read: TGTGCCAGCAGTAGGACAGGGGGCAGCAATCAGCCC. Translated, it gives CASSRTGGSNQP. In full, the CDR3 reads CASSRTGGSNQPQHF.

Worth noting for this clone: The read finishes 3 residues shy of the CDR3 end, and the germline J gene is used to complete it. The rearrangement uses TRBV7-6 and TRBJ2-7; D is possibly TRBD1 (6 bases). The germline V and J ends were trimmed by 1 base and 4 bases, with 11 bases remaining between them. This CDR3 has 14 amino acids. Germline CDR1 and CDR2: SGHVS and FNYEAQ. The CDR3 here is CASSLVGQTYEQYF. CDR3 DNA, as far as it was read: TGTGCCAGCAGCTTAGTCGGACAGACATACGAG. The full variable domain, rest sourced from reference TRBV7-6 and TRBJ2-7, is GAGVSQSPRYKVTKRGQDVALRCDPISGHVSLYWYRQALGQGPEFLTYFNYEAQQDKSGLPNDRFSAERPEGSISTLTIQRTEQRDSAMYRCASSLVGQTYEQYFGPGTRLTVT.

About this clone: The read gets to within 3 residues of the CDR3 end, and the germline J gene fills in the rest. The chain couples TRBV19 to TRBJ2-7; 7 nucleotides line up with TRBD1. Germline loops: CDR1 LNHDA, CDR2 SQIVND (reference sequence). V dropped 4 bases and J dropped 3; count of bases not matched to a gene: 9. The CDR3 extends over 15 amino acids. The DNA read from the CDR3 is TGTGCCAGTAGTAGAAAGGGACAGAACTTCTACGAG. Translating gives CASSRKGQNFYE. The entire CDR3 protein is CASSRKGQNFYEQYF.

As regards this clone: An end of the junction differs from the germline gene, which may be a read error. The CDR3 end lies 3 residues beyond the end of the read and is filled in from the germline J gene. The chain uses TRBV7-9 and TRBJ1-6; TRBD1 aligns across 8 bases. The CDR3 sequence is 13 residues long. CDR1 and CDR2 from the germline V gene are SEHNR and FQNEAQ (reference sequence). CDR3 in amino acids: CASRGQAGSTLHF. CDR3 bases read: TGTGCCAGCAGGGGACAGGCAGGTTCAACC. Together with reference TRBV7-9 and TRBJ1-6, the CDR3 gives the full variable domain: DTGVSQNPRHKITKRGQNVTFRCDPISEHNRLYWYRQTLGQGPEFLTYFQNEAQLEKSRLLSDRFSAERPKGSFSTLEIQRTEQGDSAMYLCASRGQAGSTLHFGNGTRLTVT.

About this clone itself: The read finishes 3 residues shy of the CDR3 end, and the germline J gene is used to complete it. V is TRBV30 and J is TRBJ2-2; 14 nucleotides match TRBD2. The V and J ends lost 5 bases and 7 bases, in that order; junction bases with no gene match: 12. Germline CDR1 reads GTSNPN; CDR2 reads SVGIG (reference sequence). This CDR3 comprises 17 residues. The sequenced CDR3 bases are TGTGCCTGGGACCCTCCGACTAGCGGGAGGGCCGTCGGGGAG. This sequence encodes CAWDPPTSGRAVGE. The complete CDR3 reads CAWDPPTSGRAVGELFF.

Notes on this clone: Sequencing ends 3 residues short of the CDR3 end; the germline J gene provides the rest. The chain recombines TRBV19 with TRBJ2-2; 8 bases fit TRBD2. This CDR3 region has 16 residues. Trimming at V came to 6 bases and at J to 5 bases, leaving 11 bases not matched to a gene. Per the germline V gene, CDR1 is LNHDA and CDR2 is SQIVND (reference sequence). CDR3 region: CASSLLGGDRTGELFF. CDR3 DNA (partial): TGTGCCAGTAGCCTGCTCGGGGGGGATAGGACCGGGGAG.

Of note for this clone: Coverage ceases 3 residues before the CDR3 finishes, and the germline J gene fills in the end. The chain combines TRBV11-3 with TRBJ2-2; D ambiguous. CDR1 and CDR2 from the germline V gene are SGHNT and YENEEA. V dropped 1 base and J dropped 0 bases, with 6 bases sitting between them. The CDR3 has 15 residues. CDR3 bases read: TGTGCCAGCAGCTTAGGCGGCGCGAACACCGGGGAG. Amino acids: CASSLGGANTGE. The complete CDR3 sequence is CASSLGGANTGELFF.

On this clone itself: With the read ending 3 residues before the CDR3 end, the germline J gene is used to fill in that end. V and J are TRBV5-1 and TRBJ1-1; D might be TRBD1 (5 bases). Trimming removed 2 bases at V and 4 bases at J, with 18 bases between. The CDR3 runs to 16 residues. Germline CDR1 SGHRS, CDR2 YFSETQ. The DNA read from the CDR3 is TGCGCCAGCAGCTTAGAAGGGGTCGGTATTCCCACTGAA. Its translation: CASSLEGVGIPTE. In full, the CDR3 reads CASSLEGVGIPTEAFF.

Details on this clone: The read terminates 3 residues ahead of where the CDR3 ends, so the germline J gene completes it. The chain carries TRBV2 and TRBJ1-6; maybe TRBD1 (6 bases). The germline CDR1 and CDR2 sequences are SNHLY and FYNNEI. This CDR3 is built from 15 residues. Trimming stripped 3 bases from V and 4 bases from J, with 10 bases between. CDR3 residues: CASSDRGMYNSPLHF. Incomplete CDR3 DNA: TGTGCCAGCAGTGATAGGGGGATGTATAATTCACCC.

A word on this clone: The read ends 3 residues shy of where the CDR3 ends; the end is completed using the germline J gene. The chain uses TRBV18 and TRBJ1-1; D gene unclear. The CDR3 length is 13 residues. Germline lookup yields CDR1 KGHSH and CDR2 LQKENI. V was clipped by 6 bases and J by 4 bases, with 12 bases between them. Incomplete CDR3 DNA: TGTGCCAGCTCCCAAGAGAAGCGCACTGAA. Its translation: CASSQEKRTE. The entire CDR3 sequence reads CASSQEKRTEAFF. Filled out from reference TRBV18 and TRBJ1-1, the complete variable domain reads NAGVMQNPRHLVRRRGQEARLRCSPMKGHSHVYWYRQLPEEGLKFMVYLQKENIIDESGMPKERFSAEFPKEGPSILRIQQVVRGDSAAYFCASSQEKRTEAFFGQGTRLTVV.

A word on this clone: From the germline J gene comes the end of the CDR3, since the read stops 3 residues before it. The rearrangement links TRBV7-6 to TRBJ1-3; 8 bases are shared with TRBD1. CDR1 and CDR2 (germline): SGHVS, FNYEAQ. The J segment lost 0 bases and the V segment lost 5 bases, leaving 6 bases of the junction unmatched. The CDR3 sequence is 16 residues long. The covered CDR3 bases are TGTGCCAGCAGCCCGGGACAGGCGAACTCTGGAAACACC. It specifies CASSPGQANSGNT. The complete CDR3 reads CASSPGQANSGNTIYF. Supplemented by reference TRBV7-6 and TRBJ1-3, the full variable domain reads GAGVSQSPRYKVTKRGQDVALRCDPISGHVSLYWYRQALGQGPEFLTYFNYEAQQDKSGLPNDRFSAERPEGSISTLTIQRTEQRDSAMYRCASSPGQANSGNTIYFGEGSWLTVV.

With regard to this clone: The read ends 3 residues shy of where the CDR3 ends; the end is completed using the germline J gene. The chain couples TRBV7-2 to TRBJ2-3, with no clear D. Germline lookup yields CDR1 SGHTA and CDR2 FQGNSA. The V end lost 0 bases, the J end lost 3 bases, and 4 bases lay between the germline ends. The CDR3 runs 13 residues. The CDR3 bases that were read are TGTGCCAGCAGCTTAGCGTCGACAGATACG. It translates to CASSLASTDT. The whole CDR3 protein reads CASSLASTDTQYF.

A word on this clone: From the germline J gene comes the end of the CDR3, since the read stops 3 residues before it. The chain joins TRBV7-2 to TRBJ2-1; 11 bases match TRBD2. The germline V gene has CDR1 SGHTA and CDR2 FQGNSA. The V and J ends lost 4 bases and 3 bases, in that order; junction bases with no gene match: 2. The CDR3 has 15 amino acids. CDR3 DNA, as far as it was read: TGTGCCAGCAGCTCTAGCGGGGGGCACTACAATGAG. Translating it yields CASSSSGGHYNE. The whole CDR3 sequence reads CASSSSGGHYNEQFF.

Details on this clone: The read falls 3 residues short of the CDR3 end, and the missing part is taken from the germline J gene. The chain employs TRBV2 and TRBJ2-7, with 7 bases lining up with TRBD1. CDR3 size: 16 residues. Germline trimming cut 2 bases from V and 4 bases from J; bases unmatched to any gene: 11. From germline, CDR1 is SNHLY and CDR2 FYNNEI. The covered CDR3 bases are TGTGCCAGCAGTGAATCCCCGGGACAGATGTCTTACGAG. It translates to CASSESPGQMSYE. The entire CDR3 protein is CASSESPGQMSYEQYF.

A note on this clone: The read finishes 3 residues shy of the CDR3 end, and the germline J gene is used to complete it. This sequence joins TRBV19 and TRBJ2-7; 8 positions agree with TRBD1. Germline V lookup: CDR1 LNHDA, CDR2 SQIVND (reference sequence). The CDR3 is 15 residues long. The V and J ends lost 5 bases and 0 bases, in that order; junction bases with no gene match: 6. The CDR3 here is CASSSGQGVSYEQYF. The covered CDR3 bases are TGTGCCAGTAGTTCCGGACAGGGAGTCTCCTACGAG.

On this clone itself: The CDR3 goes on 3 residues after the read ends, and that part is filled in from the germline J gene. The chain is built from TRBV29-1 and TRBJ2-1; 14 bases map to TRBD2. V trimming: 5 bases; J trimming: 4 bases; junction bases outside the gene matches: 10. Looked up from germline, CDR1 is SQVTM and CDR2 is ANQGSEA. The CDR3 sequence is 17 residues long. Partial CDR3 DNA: TGCAGCGTTCCGACTAGCGGGAGGGCCCGGGGGTACAATGAG. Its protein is CSVPTSGRARGYNE. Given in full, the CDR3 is CSVPTSGRARGYNEQFF.

CDR3 residues: CASNPLAVQETQYF. CDR3 DNA, as far as it was read: TGTGCCAGCAACCCACTAGCGGTCCAAGAGACC. The V gene is TRBV2, the J gene TRBJ2-5, with 8 bases aligning to TRBD2. Read coverage stops 3 residues before the CDR3 terminus; the germline J gene supplies the remainder. The CDR3 runs 14 residues. Losses at the gene ends were 7 bases for V and 1 base for J; bases not matched to a gene: 5. Germline V gene lookup returns CDR1 SNHLY and CDR2 FYNNEI. The whole variable domain, filled in from reference TRBV2 and TRBJ2-5, reads EPEVTQTPSHQVTQMGQEVILRCVPISNHLYFYWYRQILGQKVEFLVSFYNNEISEKSEIFDDQFSVERPDGSNFTLKIRSTKLEDSAMYFCASNPLAVQETQYFGPGTRLLVL.

The covered CDR3 bases are TGTGCCAGTAGTACCGGGGACAGTCCGGGGGAGACC. Its protein is CASSTGDSPGET. The entire CDR3 protein reads CASSTGDSPGETQYF. The rearrangement links TRBV19 to TRBJ2-5, with 7 nucleotides matching TRBD1. The read terminates 3 residues ahead of where the CDR3 ends, so the germline J gene completes it. The junction had 10 bases not matched to a gene; V was cut back by 4 bases and J by 5 bases. The V gene's germline CDR1 is LNHDA and CDR2 SQIVND (reference sequence). The CDR3 contains 15 residues. Combining the CDR3 with reference TRBV19 and TRBJ2-5 gives the whole variable domain DGGITQSPKYLFRKEGQNVTLSCEQNLNHDAMYWYRQDPGQGLRLIYYSQIVNDFQKGDIAEGYSVSREKKESFPLTVTSAQKNPTAFYLCASSTGDSPGETQYFGPGTRLLVL.

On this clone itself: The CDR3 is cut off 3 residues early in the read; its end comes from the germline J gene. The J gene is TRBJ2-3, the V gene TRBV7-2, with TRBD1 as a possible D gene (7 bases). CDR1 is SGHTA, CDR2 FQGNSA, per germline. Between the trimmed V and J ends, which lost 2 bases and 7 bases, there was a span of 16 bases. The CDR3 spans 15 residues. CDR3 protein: CASSLYRGGENTQYF. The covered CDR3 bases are TGTGCCAGCAGCTTATACAGGGGCGGGGAGAATACG.

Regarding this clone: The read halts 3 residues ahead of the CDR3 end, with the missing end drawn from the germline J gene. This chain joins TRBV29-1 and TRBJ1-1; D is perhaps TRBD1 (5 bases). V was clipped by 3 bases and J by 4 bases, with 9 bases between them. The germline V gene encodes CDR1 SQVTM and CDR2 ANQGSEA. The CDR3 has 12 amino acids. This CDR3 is CSVDQGGTEAFF. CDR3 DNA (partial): TGCAGCGTTGATCAGGGCGGCACTGAA. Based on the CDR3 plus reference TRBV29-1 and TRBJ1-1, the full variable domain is SAVISQKPSRDICQRGTSLTIQCQVDSQVTMMFWYRQQPGQSLTLIATANQGSEATYESGFVIDKFPISRPNLTFSTLTVSNMSPEDSSIYLCSVDQGGTEAFFGQGTRLTVV.

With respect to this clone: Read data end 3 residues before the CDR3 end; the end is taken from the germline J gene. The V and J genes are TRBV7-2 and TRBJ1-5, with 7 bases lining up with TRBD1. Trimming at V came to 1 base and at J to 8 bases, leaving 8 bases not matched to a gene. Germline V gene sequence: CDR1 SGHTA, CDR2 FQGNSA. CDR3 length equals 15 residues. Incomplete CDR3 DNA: TGTGCCAGCAGCTTAGGGTGGGGCAGGGGGGAGCCC. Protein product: CASSLGWGRGEP. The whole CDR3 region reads CASSLGWGRGEPQHF.

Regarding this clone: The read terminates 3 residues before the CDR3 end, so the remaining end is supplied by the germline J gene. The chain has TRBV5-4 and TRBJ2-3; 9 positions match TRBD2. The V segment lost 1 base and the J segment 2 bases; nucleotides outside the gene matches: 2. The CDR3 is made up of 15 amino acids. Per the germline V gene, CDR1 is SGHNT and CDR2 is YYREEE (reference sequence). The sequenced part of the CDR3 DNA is TGTGCCAGCAGCTTGCTAGCGGGGTACACAGATACG. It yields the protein CASSLLAGYTDT. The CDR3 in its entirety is CASSLLAGYTDTQYF.